This entry is about one TCR beta chain. In this sample, this clonotype turned up a few times. This receptor's antigen is unknown. It has no much larger one-base neighbor in the sample; base qualities were not kept. Reads for this sample came from an Illumina HiSeq 2500. TCR beta libraries were prepared by quantitative 5'-RACE with molecular barcodes. In the source study's methods: To identify disease-linked TCR variants, a new computational method was used, one built on a probabilistic model of VDJ rearrangement. TCRdb cleaned the public reads at Q25 with fastp, built clones with MiXCR and kept in-frame beta chains. Records with the same CDR3 protein are collapsed into one entry carrying the most frequent genes and DNA. The authors' filters were not applied to this entry. The sample profile shows 250,000 to 300,000 distinct CDR3 sequences; 15% to 20% of them were found once. Roughly 7.4% of the sample comes from the top ten.

This record belongs to a study of CD8 T cells in ankylosing spondylitis (dated by TCRdb to the late 2010s). Regarding the complete study: The study set out to find disease-linked TCR variants by profiling T cell receptor beta repertoires in ankylosing spondylitis patients and healthy donors. The full study cohort comprised 25 ankylosing spondylitis patients and roughly 100 healthy donors. Peripheral blood was sampled, and synovial fluid was also collected from ankylosing spondylitis patients. Overall results and qualifications from the work: Some of the motif variants had been reported before in the synovial fluid and blood of reactive arthritis patients, a finding that suggests common disease-initiation mechanisms. A TCR beta motif made up of several highly homologous amino acid variants appeared to be characteristic of blood from ankylosing spondylitis patients. In peripheral blood, the disease-linked clones were found at relatively low frequencies and had a CD8+ phenotype. The disease-linked clones were reported as significantly enriched in matched synovial fluid samples from ankylosing spondylitis patients.

A distance of 9 bases separates the germline ends of V and J, which lose 8 bases and 4 bases respectively. CDR1 and CDR2 are drawn from the germline V gene: MDHEN, SYDVKM. Including the terminal cysteine and phenylalanine, the CDR3 comprises 12 residues. The entry retains the CDR3 DNA only, 36 bases that are in frame from base 1. The sequence joins TRBV28 to TRBJ2-1; the D gene cannot be named for sure. Input material: blood, either unsorted or a sorted T cell fraction (not recorded which). This clonotype was obtained from a male donor with ankylosing spondylitis or in good health (not recorded which). The CDR3 reads as follows: CASGLSYNEQFF. The DNA sequence follows: TGTGCCAGCGGTCTCTCTTACAATGAGCAGTTCTTC.